This entry lists 21 T cell receptor beta chains sequenced from one sample in a study of T-cell memory formation after mild COVID-19. Each CDR3 protein is one row after TCRdb ran MiXCR on the 5' RACE reads. The table shows 240,000 or so distinct CDR3 sequences, with 8.5% to 9.5% occurring only once. The sequenced sample was PBMCs or a T cell subset sorted from them (not recorded which). The receptors derive from a man aged 18 to 29 who had mild COVID-19 (a few samples of this study predate the infection). Cell type and time point are not known.

The V gene is TRBV4-3, the J gene TRBJ2-2; maybe TRBD1 (6 bases). CDR3 size: 16 residues. Germline V lookup: CDR1 LGHNA, CDR2 YSLEER. Deletions cut 0 bases from V and 5 bases from J, with 13 bases between. As DNA, the CDR3 is TGCGCCAGCAGCCAAGATTTGGGACACGAAACCGGGGAGCTGTTTTTT. It translates to CASSQDLGHETGELFF.

The rearrangement links TRBV7-9 to TRBJ1-4; tentatively, D is TRBD1 (5 bases). This CDR3 is built from 14 residues. V dropped 1 base and J dropped 4 bases, with 7 bases sitting between them. CDR1 is SEHNR and CDR2 is FQNEAQ in the germline V gene (reference sequence). As DNA, the CDR3 is TGTGCCAGCAGCTTAGACAGGCTTAATGAAAAACTGTTTTTT. This codes for CASSLDRLNEKLFF.

This clonotype was detected only a few times. The V and J genes are TRBV7-9 and TRBJ2-7; D may be TRBD2 (6 bases). V was clipped by 4 bases and J by 0 bases, with 10 bases between them. The CDR3 sequence is 14 residues long. The germline gives CDR1 SEHNR, CDR2 FQNEAQ (reference sequence). CDR3 loop: CASSWDFSSYEQYF. The CDR3 coding sequence is TGTGCCAGCAGCTGGGACTTCAGCTCCTACGAGCAGTACTTC.

This chain uses TRBV20-1 with TRBJ2-4, with D hard to call. Germline-derived CDR1 and CDR2 are DFQATT and SNEGSKA (reference sequence). CDR3 length: 14 residues. V lost 6 bases, J lost 0 bases, and 12 bases lay in between. CDR3 protein: CSAALAGAKNIQYF. The CDR3 DNA is TGCAGTGCCGCCCTGGCCGGAGCCAAAAACATTCAGTACTTC.

There are many counts of this clonotype. The gene calls are TRBV4-1 and TRBJ2-3, with D maybe TRBD2 (6 bases). This CDR3 is built from 15 residues. V was shortened by 0 bases and J by 1 base, with 8 bases between the two germline ends. Per the germline V gene, CDR1 is MGHRA and CDR2 is YSYEKL. The CDR3 sequence is CASSQEAGRTDTQYF. In DNA, the CDR3 is TGCGCCAGCAGCCAAGAGGCGGGGCGCACAGATACGCAGTATTTT.

The sample holds many counts of this clonotype. The chain employs TRBV6-4 and TRBJ1-5, with D possibly being TRBD1 (5 bases). From germline, CDR1 is MRHNA and CDR2 SNTAGT. The CDR3 is 13 residues long. The ends were cut back, 2 bases at V and 5 bases at J, with 7 bases in the middle. The CDR3 DNA is TGTGCCAGCAGTGACACGGGGGATCAGCCCCAGCATTTT. This gives the protein CASSDTGDQPQHF.

The chain carries TRBV4-3 and TRBJ2-2; the D gene could be TRBD1 or TRBD2 (5 bases each). This CDR3 has 15 residues. The V gene's germline CDR1 is LGHNA and CDR2 YSLEER. Deletions cut 3 bases from V and 6 bases from J, with 14 bases between. CDR3 DNA sequence: TGCGCCAGCAGCCAGGGGGTAAGAAGATCCGGGGAGCTGTTTTTT. Translation gives CASSQGVRRSGELFF.

At least ten counts were recorded for this clonotype. V gene TRBV4-1 combines with J gene TRBJ1-1; D may be TRBD1 (6 bases). Germline CDR1 reads MGHRA; CDR2 reads YSYEKL. This CDR3 is built from 13 residues. V was pared by 0 bases and J by 11 bases, with 13 bases between. CDR3 loop: CASSQERQGRAFF. The CDR3 region has the DNA TGCGCCAGCAGCCAAGAGAGGCAGGGGAGGGCTTTCTTT.

This clonotype came up a few times. This chain connects TRBV6-5 to TRBJ2-3; possible D gene TRBD2, 6 bases. CDR1 is MNHEY, CDR2 SVGAGI, per germline. The V end lost 2 bases, the J end lost 4 bases, and 19 bases lay between the germline ends. This CDR3 has 17 residues. The CDR3 bases are TGTGCCAGCAGTTACGCCTGGGATGTGGGGGGTTCAGATACGCAGTATTTT. Its protein is CASSYAWDVGGSDTQYF.

V usage is TRBV5-5 and J usage is TRBJ2-1; the match to TRBD1 covers 8 bases. V lost 5 bases, J lost 8 bases, and 6 bases stayed unmatched. The CDR3 sequence is 13 residues long. CDR1 and CDR2 from the germline V gene are SGHKS and YYEKEE (reference sequence). The CDR3 spells CASRGTGGYEQFF. CDR3 DNA: TGTGCCAGCAGAGGGACAGGAGGGTATGAGCAGTTCTTC.

In its sample, this clonotype was seen many times. The chain couples TRBV7-8 to TRBJ2-5, with 10 bases matching TRBD2. From germline, CDR1 is SGHVS and CDR2 FQNEAQ. The CDR3 has 17 amino acids. J lost 1 base, V lost 4 bases, and 9 bases had no gene match. CDR3 in DNA: TGTGCCAGCAGCTCCCCCCCTAGCGGGGGCCTCCAAGAGACCCAGTACTTC. Protein sequence: CASSSPPSGGLQETQYF.

This clonotype has a handful of counts. This chain connects TRBV5-6 to TRBJ1-2; no clear D. V was shortened by 0 bases and J by 2 bases, with 5 bases between the two germline ends. Germline CDR1 SGHDT, CDR2 YYEEEE. The CDR3 is 13 amino acids. The CDR3 DNA is TGTGCCAGCAGCTTGGGGAAAAACTATGGCTACACCTTC. It specifies CASSLGKNYGYTF.

This clonotype has a count of ten or more. The V gene is TRBV7-2, the J gene TRBJ2-7; 7 bases fit TRBD1. After removal of 0 bases from V and 0 bases from J, the junction contained 2 bases not matched to a gene. Germline CDR1 reads SGHTA; CDR2 reads FQGNSA. The length of the CDR3 is 15 residues. Written as DNA, the CDR3 is TGTGCCAGCAGCTTAGCGGCAGGGGGCTCCTACGAGCAGTACTTC. Its translation: CASSLAAGGSYEQYF.

This clonotype has only a few counts. This chain connects TRBV25-1 to TRBJ2-7, with 9 positions matching TRBD1. This CDR3 spans 15 amino acids. CDR1 is MGHDK, CDR2 SYGVNS, per germline. Germline trimming cut 8 bases from V and 5 bases from J; bases unmatched to any gene: 13. The CDR3 sequence: CASSPGITGGHEQYV. CDR3 DNA: TGTGCCAGCTCCCCGGGGATCACAGGGGGCCACGAGCAGTACGTC.

This clonotype has at least ten counts. The chain employs TRBV6-2 or TRBV6-3 and TRBJ2-1; D possibly corresponds to TRBD1 (5 bases). Germline assignment: CDR1 MNHEY and CDR2 SVGEGT. The CDR3 has 17 residues. V dropped 0 bases and J dropped 1 base, with 13 bases sitting between them. CDR3 nucleotides: TGTGCCAGCAGTTACTCGATTGGGGCAGCATCCTACAATGAGCAGTTCTTC. Translation gives CASSYSIGAASYNEQFF.

Ten or more counts support this clonotype. V is TRBV5-1 and J is TRBJ2-5; D is unresolved. The V gene's germline CDR1 is SGHRS and CDR2 YFSETQ. The V end lost 3 bases, the J end lost 2 bases, and 11 bases lay between the germline ends. The CDR3 runs to 14 residues. CDR3 region: CASSYGRTQETQYF. The DNA of the CDR3 is TGCGCCAGCAGCTACGGACGCACGCAAGAGACCCAGTACTTC.

Only a few counts were recorded for this clonotype. The V call is TRBV11-2, the J call TRBJ1-6; no clear D gene. Trimming removed 5 bases from V and 7 bases from J, with 9 bases in between. Germline assignment: CDR1 SGHAT and CDR2 FQNNGV. CDR3 size: 13 residues. This CDR3 reads CASSPAGNSPLHF. CDR3 DNA: TGTGCCAGCAGCCCAGCGGGGAATTCACCCCTCCACTTT.

Only a few counts were recorded for this clonotype. This rearrangement joins TRBV3-1 to TRBJ2-7; maybe TRBD2 (5 bases). V dropped 4 bases and J dropped 7 bases, with 14 bases sitting between them. This CDR3 is built from 13 residues. Looked up from germline, CDR1 is LGHDT and CDR2 is YNNKEL (reference sequence). The CDR3 region is CASSRSRTGEQYF. Written as DNA, the CDR3 is TGTGCCAGCAGCCGGAGTAGGACGGGAGAGCAGTACTTC.

The J gene is TRBJ1-2, the V gene TRBV20-1, with unresolved D. CDR1 is DFQATT and CDR2 is SNEGSKA in the germline V gene (reference sequence). The V and J ends lost 3 bases and 4 bases respectively, with 6 bases between them. This CDR3 is built from 11 residues. The CDR3 region has the DNA TGCAGTGCTAGTGACCTCTATGGCTACACCTTC. It encodes CSASDLYGYTF.

The gene calls are TRBV7-2 and TRBJ1-4; perhaps TRBD1 as D (5 bases). Trimming pared 5 bases from V and 8 bases from J, leaving 18 bases between. Germline CDR1 reads SGHTA; CDR2 reads FQGNSA. The CDR3 covers 15 residues. The CDR3 protein is CASSAPGSVVEKLFF. The CDR3 DNA reads as TGTGCCAGCAGCGCACCAGGGAGCGTTGTCGAAAAACTGTTTTTT.

This clonotype turned up a few times. The chain recombines TRBV20-1 with TRBJ1-3; 7 positions agree with TRBD1. Trimming took 0 bases from V and 0 from J; bases not matched to a gene: 2. The CDR3 totals 15 residues. Germline CDR1 DFQATT, CDR2 SNEGSKA (reference sequence). CDR3 loop: CSARDRQGSGNTIYF. CDR3 bases: TGCAGTGCTAGAGATCGACAGGGCTCTGGAAACACCATATATTTT.